These 9 T cell receptor beta chains were all obtained from the same sample, sequenced in a study of cytomegalovirus exposure and HLA in healthy donors. The PCR employed 60 Vbeta primers together with 13 Jbeta primers. TCRdb's table, derived via immunoSEQ multiplex PCR, lists solely in-frame clones and lacks some. The sample has about 76,000 clones, 65% to 80% seen once. Source material: PBMCs. These receptors came from a male donor in good health and CMV-seropositive.

V usage is TRBV9 and J usage is TRBJ2-1, with D possibly TRBD2 on 6 matching bases. The ends were cut back, 3 bases at V and 3 bases at J, with 10 bases in the middle. The CDR3 loop spans 14 amino acids. Germline-derived CDR1 and CDR2 are SGDLS and YYNGEE. This CDR3 is CASSAGEDYNEQFF. DNA for the CDR3: TGTGCCAGCAGCGCGGGGGAAGACTACAATGAGCAGTTCTTC.

The genes are TRBV4-2 and TRBJ2-5; 9 bases agree with TRBD2. The germline CDR1 and CDR2 sequences are LGHNA and YNFKEQ. V was clipped by 0 bases and J by 5 bases; unmatched bases: 16. This CDR3 region has 19 residues. The CDR3 sequence is CASSQDGGGGSGRLETQYF. The CDR3 nucleotides are TGTGCCAGCAGCCAAGATGGGGGGGGAGGTAGCGGGAGACTGGAGACCCAGTACTTC.

The chain couples TRBV9 to TRBJ1-4; D is undetermined. Trimming left V 0 bases short and J 0 bases short, with 6 bases between. This CDR3 comprises 15 residues. Germline V CDR1 and CDR2: SGDLS, YYNGEE. Here the CDR3 DNA reads TGTGCCAGCAGCGTAGCGGGTGCAACTAATGAAAAACTGTTTTTT. Its translation is CASSVAGATNEKLFF.

J is TRBJ1-4 and V is TRBV7-2; unclear D gene. Germline V gives CDR1 SGHTA, CDR2 FQGNSA. The CDR3 loop spans 15 amino acids. V shed 5 bases and J shed 5 bases, with 15 bases lying between them. In nucleotides, the CDR3 is TGTGCCAGCAGCAGAGCACTCACTTCGAATGAAAAACTGTTTTTT. Translated, it gives CASSRALTSNEKLFF.

This clone was detected only once. The gene calls are TRBV5-8 and TRBJ2-6; maybe TRBD1 (5 bases). The CDR3 covers 17 residues. V dropped 3 bases and J dropped 2 bases, with 15 bases sitting between them. CDR1 and CDR2 (germline): SGHTS, YDEGEE. CDR3 loop: CASSSGRATAGANVLTF. DNA for the CDR3: TGTGCCAGCAGCTCGGGCAGGGCTACCGCTGGGGCCAACGTCCTGACTTTC.

The rearrangement links TRBV5-1 to TRBJ2-1, with TRBD1 identical over 9 bases. Germline V gene sequence: CDR1 SGHRS, CDR2 YFSETQ. The CDR3 contains 14 residues. V shed 4 bases, J shed 8 bases, and the junction held 7 bases outside the gene matches. The CDR3 bases are TGCGCCAGCAGCGGGGGGACAGGGTACGATGAGCAGTTCTTC. As protein: CASSGGTGYDEQFF. The entire variable domain, with the rest obtained from reference TRBV5-1 and TRBJ2-1, is as follows: KAGVTQTPRYLIKTRGQQVTLSCSPISGHRSVSWYQQTPGQGLQFLFEYFSETQRNKGNFPGRFSGRQFSNSRSEMNVSTLELGDSALYLCASSGGTGYDEQFFGPGTRLTVL.

The chain carries TRBV6-1 and TRBJ2-2; D perhaps matches TRBD2 (5 bases). The CDR3 is 14 amino acids. Trimming pared 4 bases from V and 6 bases from J, leaving 12 bases between. Germline loops: CDR1 MNHNS, CDR2 SASEGT. The CDR3 sequence is CASSGLSGSGELFF. CDR3 in DNA: TGTGCCAGCAGTGGACTATCAGGATCCGGGGAGCTGTTTTTT.

This chain connects TRBV6-6 to TRBJ1-1; 7 bases are shared with TRBD1. Germline CDR1 is MNHNY and CDR2 is SVGAGI (reference sequence). V was pared by 8 bases and J by 0 bases, with 12 bases of the junction left unmatched. The CDR3 loop spans 16 amino acids. The CDR3 reads CASSPNRGKMNTEAFF. The CDR3 DNA reads TGTGCCAGCTCTCCGAACAGGGGAAAAATGAACACTGAAGCTTTCTTT.

This clone turned up a few times. V usage is TRBV5-4 and J usage is TRBJ2-5; tentatively, D is TRBD1 (5 bases). The V gene's germline CDR1 is SGHNT and CDR2 YYREEE (reference sequence). This CDR3 spans 13 amino acids. Trimming shortened V by 3 bases and J by 2 bases, and 8 bases separated the two germline ends. The CDR3 reads CASSSQGQETQYF. The CDR3 DNA follows: TGTGCCAGCAGCTCGCAGGGTCAAGAGACCCAGTACTTC.